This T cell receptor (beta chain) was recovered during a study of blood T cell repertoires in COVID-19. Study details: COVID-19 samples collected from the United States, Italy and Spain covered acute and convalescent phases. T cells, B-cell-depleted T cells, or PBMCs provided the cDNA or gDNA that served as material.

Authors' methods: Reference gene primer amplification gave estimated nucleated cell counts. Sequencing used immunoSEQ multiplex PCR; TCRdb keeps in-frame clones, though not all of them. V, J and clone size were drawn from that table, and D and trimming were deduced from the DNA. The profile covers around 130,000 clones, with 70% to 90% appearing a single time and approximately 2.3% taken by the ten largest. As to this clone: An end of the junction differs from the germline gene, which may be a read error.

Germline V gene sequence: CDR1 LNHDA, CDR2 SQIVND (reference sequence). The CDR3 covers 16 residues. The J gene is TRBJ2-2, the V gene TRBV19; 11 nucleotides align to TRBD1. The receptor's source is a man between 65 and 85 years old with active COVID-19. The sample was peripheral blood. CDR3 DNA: TGTGCCAGTAGCCCTGGACAGGGGGCGAATACCGGGGAGCTGTTTTTT. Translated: CASSPGQGANTGELFF.